The 23 T cell receptor beta chains below were found in one sample sequenced in a study of blood T cells in healthy people across ages. The authors ran a second PCR of about 7 to 11 cycles using a sample-barcoded 5' primer and a J-beta primer mix. TCRdb re-analysed the 5' RACE reads in MiXCR, keeping a single row per CDR3 protein. The data contain approximately 1.5 million distinct CDR3 sequences, about 45% of them singletons. Sequencing was performed on blood. These receptors originate from a woman under 30 in good health.

The chain has TRBV11-2 and TRBJ2-3; a possible D gene is TRBD2 (5 bases). CDR1 SGHAT and CDR2 FQNNGV come from the germline V gene. The CDR3 is 16 residues long. V was trimmed by 1 base and J by 0 bases, leaving 11 bases between them. In DNA, the CDR3 is TGTGCCAGCAGCTTAGGGGCTCTAGCTAGCACAGATACGCAGTATTTT. This sequence encodes CASSLGALASTDTQYF.

The chain recombines TRBV3-1 with TRBJ1-2; D possibly corresponds to TRBD1 (5 bases). The germline gives CDR1 LGHDT, CDR2 YNNKEL (reference sequence). This CDR3 contains 14 residues. Trimming cost V 3 bases and J 2 bases, with 10 bases left between them. The CDR3 region is CASSHQGSNYGYTF. The DNA for the CDR3 is TGTGCCAGCAGCCATCAGGGTTCAAACTATGGCTACACCTTC.

The V call is TRBV28, the J call TRBJ1-2; no clear D gene. Trimming left V 4 bases short and J 4 bases short, with 13 bases between. This CDR3 contains 14 residues. Germline lookup yields CDR1 MDHEN and CDR2 SYDVKM. CDR3 protein: CASSYSPGSYGYTF. The CDR3 region has the DNA TGTGCCAGCAGTTACTCACCGGGAAGCTATGGCTACACCTTC.

Comment on this clonotype: One end of the junction is discordant with germline, which a read error may explain. V usage is TRBV9 and J usage is TRBJ2-1; 13 bases match TRBD2. Germline values: CDR1 SGDLS, CDR2 YYNGEE. The CDR3 totals 16 residues. The CDR3, as DNA: TGTACCAGCAGCCTTGGTGGACTAGCGGGAGTCGGTGAGCAGTTCTTC. The encoded protein is CTSSLGGLAGVGEQFF.

The chain employs TRBV7-2 and TRBJ1-4; TRBD1 matches at 8 bases. Germline trimming cut 5 bases from V and 12 bases from J; bases unmatched to any gene: 8. Germline V gives CDR1 SGHTA, CDR2 FQGNSA. There are 13 residues in the CDR3. Written as DNA, the CDR3 is TGTGCCAGCAGCCGTCGGACAGGGTCGGAACTGTTTTTT. Encoded protein: CASSRRTGSELFF.

This clonotype has only a few counts. The chain employs TRBV27 and TRBJ2-3; D assignment may be TRBD1 or TRBD2 (5 bases each). Germline-derived CDR1 and CDR2 are MNHEY and SMNVEV (reference sequence). This CDR3 spans 15 amino acids. The germline V and J ends were trimmed by 3 bases and 4 bases, with 14 bases remaining between them. CDR3 in amino acids: CASSLTRGFADTQYF. The CDR3 DNA follows: TGTGCCAGCAGTTTGACGAGGGGATTCGCAGATACGCAGTATTTT.

This clonotype occurred a few times. The chain links TRBV20-1 to TRBJ2-1; tentatively, D is TRBD2 (6 bases). CDR1 and CDR2 (germline): DFQATT, SNEGSKA (reference sequence). V was shortened by 6 bases and J by 4 bases, with 22 bases between the two germline ends. This CDR3 has 16 amino acids. The CDR3 reads CSAVEGPPGWYNEQFF. The DNA for the CDR3 is TGCAGTGCCGTGGAGGGGCCACCGGGATGGTACAATGAGCAGTTCTTC.

The chain links TRBV7-9 to TRBJ1-1; no firm D call. V was shortened by 2 bases and J by 3 bases, with 10 bases between the two germline ends. There are 14 residues in the CDR3. The germline V gene encodes CDR1 SEHNR and CDR2 FQNEAQ (reference sequence). CDR3 DNA sequence: TGTGCCAGCAGCTTATCAAGGAGCCACACTGAAGCTTTCTTT. This codes for CASSLSRSHTEAFF.

This clonotype was seen at least ten times. The gene calls are TRBV18 and TRBJ2-1; D is possibly TRBD1 or TRBD2 (6 bases each). The CDR3 loop spans 16 amino acids. Trimming stripped 6 bases from V and 6 bases from J, with 21 bases between. The V gene's germline CDR1 is KGHSH and CDR2 LQKENI. The CDR3 loop is CASSTSPGTGANEQFF. The DNA for the CDR3 is TGTGCCAGCTCCACTTCGCCGGGAACGGGGGCCAATGAGCAGTTCTTC.

The chain employs TRBV12-3 or TRBV12-4 and TRBJ2-1, with TRBD2 identical over 8 bases. The CDR3 is 16 residues long. V lost 5 bases and J lost 8; bases outside the gene matches: 14. The chain's CDR3 is CASSTSTERETDEQFF. CDR3 coding DNA: TGTGCCAGCAGTACCTCAACCGAGCGGGAGACCGATGAGCAGTTCTTC.

The rearrangement joins TRBV20-1 to TRBJ2-3; 13 bases map to TRBD2. The trim removed 7 bases at V and 4 bases at J, leaving 5 bases unmatched. The V gene's germline CDR1 is DFQATT and CDR2 SNEGSKA (reference sequence). The CDR3 is made up of 14 amino acids. CDR3 residues: CSVGLAGRPDTQYF. The CDR3 DNA is TGCAGTGTGGGACTAGCGGGAAGGCCAGATACGCAGTATTTT.

This clonotype occurred many times. V is TRBV20-1 and J is TRBJ2-1; TRBD2 matches 9 bases. Unmatched junction bases numbered 5, after V lost 1 base and J lost 7 bases. The CDR3 is 14 amino acids. CDR1 is DFQATT and CDR2 is SNEGSKA in the germline V gene (reference sequence). CDR3 sequence: CSARVSGGRNEQFF. CDR3 in DNA: TGCAGTGCTAGAGTAAGCGGGGGGAGGAATGAGCAGTTCTTC.

The V gene is TRBV6-5, the J gene TRBJ2-1; D might be TRBD1 or TRBD2, each matching 5 bases. This CDR3 is built from 13 residues. The germline V and J ends were trimmed by 4 bases and 9 bases, with 13 bases remaining between them. The germline V gene has CDR1 MNHEY and CDR2 SVGAGI. In nucleotides, the CDR3 is TGTGCCAGCAGTTTGGGACCGCCCGGTGAGCAGTTCTTC. Amino acids: CASSLGPPGEQFF.

J is TRBJ2-2 and V is TRBV5-1; perhaps D is TRBD1 or TRBD2 (6 bases each). The CDR3 is 14 amino acids. The V and J ends lost 7 bases and 2 bases respectively, with 12 bases between them. Germline lookup yields CDR1 SGHRS and CDR2 YFSETQ. The CDR3 nucleotides are TGCGCCAGCGCCGGGGGACACAACACCGGGGAGCTGTTTTTT. Amino acid sequence: CASAGGHNTGELFF.

The genes are TRBV20-1 and TRBJ2-3; D may correspond to TRBD1 or TRBD2 (5 bases each). Germline CDR1 reads DFQATT; CDR2 reads SNEGSKA (reference sequence). CDR3 length equals 13 residues. Trimming took off 6 bases at V and 6 bases at J, with 16 bases between the two ends. DNA of the CDR3: TGCAGTGCGGATTGGGGGAGAACCGATACGCAGTATTTT. Its protein is CSADWGRTDTQYF.

This clonotype was counted between two and nine times. The chain employs TRBV4-3 and TRBJ2-1; D gene uncertain. V gave up 4 bases and J gave up 5 bases, with 18 bases separating them. Germline CDR1 reads LGHNA; CDR2 reads YSLEER. The length of the CDR3 is 16 residues. The CDR3 coding sequence is TGCGCCAGCAGCCCATACCTGGGCAGGTCTGACAATGAGCAGTTCTTC. Translated, it gives CASSPYLGRSDNEQFF.

The sample holds a few counts of this clonotype. The chain recombines TRBV27 with TRBJ2-3; D ambiguous. The length of the CDR3 is 16 residues. Between the trimmed V and J ends, which lost 0 bases and 0 bases, there was a span of 10 bases. Germline V gene lookup returns CDR1 MNHEY and CDR2 SMNVEV (reference sequence). This CDR3 reads CASSLSFGSSTDTQYF. CDR3 coding DNA: TGTGCCAGCAGTTTATCGTTCGGATCTAGCACAGATACGCAGTATTTT.

Details on this clonotype: At one end the junction does not follow the germline gene, possibly because of a read error. The rearrangement joins TRBV9 to TRBJ1-1; a possible D gene is TRBD1 (6 bases). The CDR3 loop spans 15 amino acids. In germline, CDR1 is SGDLS, CDR2 YYNGEE. DNA of the CDR3: TGTGCCAGTAGCGTTTACAGGGAGATGTACACTGAAGCTTTCTTT. Encoded protein: CASSVYREMYTEAFF.

CDR3 sequence (DNA): TGCGCCAGCAGCCTAACCCCCCCGATCACAGATACGCAGTATTTT. It encodes CASSLTPPITDTQYF. The chain links TRBV4-1 to TRBJ2-3; D uncertain. Germline CDR1 MGHRA, CDR2 YSYEKL. This CDR3 contains 15 residues. V was clipped by 4 bases and J by 2 bases, with 13 bases between them.

CDR3: CASSLPEDYYNEQYF. The CDR3 coding sequence is TGTGCCAGCAGCTTACCCGAGGACTACTACAATGAGCAGTACTTC. This chain links TRBV7-9 with TRBJ2-1; D is possibly TRBD2 (6 bases). With the DNA end fitting TRBJ2-7 better, the J assignment may be wrong. CDR3 length: 15 residues. The V gene's germline CDR1 is SEHNR and CDR2 FQNEAQ (reference sequence).

A few counts support this clonotype. The chain is built from TRBV12-3 or TRBV12-4 and TRBJ1-1; D is uncertain. The V gene lost 6 bases and the J gene lost 8 bases, with 13 bases spanning the gap. The CDR3 totals 12 residues. CDR3 region: CASSLGPREAFF. CDR3 coding DNA: TGTGCCAGCAGCCTTGGGCCCCGGGAAGCTTTCTTT.

This chain uses TRBV10-3 with TRBJ1-1; D possibly corresponds to TRBD1 (5 bases). Germline V lookup: CDR1 ENHRY, CDR2 SYGVKD. Trimming left V 0 bases short and J 10 bases short, with 9 bases between. This CDR3 contains 12 residues. The CDR3 protein is CAISESGGVAFF. CDR3 nucleotides: TGTGCCATCAGTGAGTCCGGGGGAGTAGCTTTCTTT.

This clonotype was found once. Compared with germline, one end of the junction differs, possibly owing to a read error. V gene TRBV20-1 combines with J gene TRBJ2-3, with TRBD2 matching 10 bases. The CDR3 is 17 amino acids. Germline CDR1 and CDR2: DFQATT and SNEGSKA (reference sequence). The CDR3 nucleotides are TGCAGTGCCAAACTTCGGACTAGCGGTAGCACCACAGATACGCGGTATTTT. Translated, it gives CSAKLRTSGSTTDTRYF.